This is a list of T cell receptor beta chains from one sample in a study of breast tumors, draining lymph nodes, adjacent tissues. TCRdb fed the multiplex PCR reads into MiXCR, producing one record per CDR3 protein. The repertoire consists of approximately 90,000 distinct CDR3 sequences, with approximately 30% occurring once and the leading ten covering about 8%. Sequencing was carried out using axillary lymph node tissue. All receptors derive from a female donor with breast cancer. Some clones in this sample may be carry-over from other donors' samples. Both conserved end residues are part of each CDR3. A D gene is named only where the DNA matches it firmly. Size is omitted from some rows. Given values are once, few, many or a class for expanded clones.

>TRBV30|-|16|TRBJ2-1|few
CAWSVRALSSYNEQFF
TGTGCCTGGAGTGTACGGGCCCTGAGCTCCTACAATGAGCAGTTCTTC
>TRBV5-1|TRBD2|15|TRBJ2-1|-
CASSRTSGAYNERLF
TGCGCCAGCAGCCGCACTAGCGGAGCCTACAATGAGCGGCTCTTC
>TRBV30|TRBD2|16|TRBJ2-4|-
CAWRILKGLDKNIQYF
TGTGCCTGGAGGATCCTAAAGGGACTAGACAAAAACATTCAGTACTTC
>TRBV24-1|-|14|TRBJ2-2|many
CATSDFPNTGELFF
TGTGCCACCAGTGATTTCCCAAACACCGGGGAGCTGTTTTTT
>TRBV7-3|TRBD2|18|TRBJ2-1|many
CASSPRREGSRRDNEQFF
TGTGCCAGCAGCCCGAGGCGGGAGGGGAGTAGACGAGACAATGAGCAGTTCTTC
>TRBV19|-|14|TRBJ2-1|many
CASTRRTDYNEQFF
TGTGCCAGTACCCGAAGGACAGACTACAATGAGCAGTTCTTC
>TRBV30|TRBD1|15|TRBJ1-5|many
CAWSSKQGSWQPQHF
TGTGCCTGGAGTTCCAAACAGGGGAGTTGGCAGCCCCAGCATTTT
>TRBV2|-|14|TRBJ1-5|-
CASSGAGVDQPQHF
TGTGCCAGCAGCGGGGCCGGGGTAGATCAGCCCCAGCATTTT
>TRBV12-3/TRBV12-4|-|13|TRBJ1-5|-
CASSSPGGEPQHF
TGTGCCAGCAGTTCCCCGGGGGGTGAGCCCCAGCATTTT
>TRBV11-3|-|15|TRBJ1-3|-
CASSSSPRSGNTIYF
TGTGCCAGCAGCTCGAGTCCACGCTCTGGAAACACCATATATTTT
>TRBV20-1|-|13|TRBJ1-3|many
CSASSYSGNTIYF
TGCAGTGCTAGCAGCTACTCTGGAAACACCATATATTTT
>TRBV7-2|-|13|TRBJ2-7|many
CASSLSSRYEQYF
TGTGCCAGCAGCTTATCATCCCGCTACGAGCAGTACTTC
>TRBV6-5|-|8|TRBJ1-1|-
CASRFQGF
TGTGCCAGCAGATTTCAGGGGTTT
>TRBV5-4|-|15|TRBJ2-2|few
CASSSESGNTGELFF
TGTGCCAGCAGCTCGGAAAGCGGGAACACCGGGGAGCTGTTTTTT
>TRBV19|-|13|TRBJ2-2|many
CASSRYDTGELFF
TGTGCCAGTAGTCGTTACGACACCGGGGAGCTGTTTTTT
>TRBV12-3/TRBV12-4|-|13|TRBJ1-1|few
CASSLWGVTEAFF
TGTGCCAGCAGTTTATGGGGGGTCACTGAAGCTTTCTTT
>TRBV29-1|-|12|TRBJ2-1|medium-sized
CSVEAKGREQFF
TGCAGCGTTGAAGCGAAGGGTCGTGAGCAGTTCTTC
>TRBV7-2|TRBD1|16|TRBJ1-4|many
CASSLAGTGDDEKLFF
TGTGCCAGCAGCTTAGCAGGGACAGGGGACGATGAAAAACTGTTTTTT
>TRBV13|-|15|TRBJ2-5|many
CASSLRSRGQETQYF
TGTGCCAGCAGCCTACGATCCCGGGGCCAAGAGACCCAGTACTTC
>TRBV4-3|TRBD2|14|TRBJ2-1|many
CASSQGRLAAEQFF
TGCGCCAGCAGCCAAGGGAGACTAGCGGCCGAGCAGTTCTTC
>TRBV5-1|-|8|TRBJ2-1|many
CASSLTFF
TGCGCCAGCAGCTTAACGTTCTTC
>TRBV28|TRBD2|16|TRBJ2-1|few
CASSPQSGRSYNEQFF
TGTGCCAGCAGTCCCCAAAGCGGGAGGTCTTACAATGAGCAGTTCTTC
>TRBV12-3/TRBV12-4|-|14|TRBJ2-7|many
CASSLTGPSYEQYF
TGTGCCAGCAGTTTGACAGGACCATCCTACGAGCAGTACTTC
>TRBV2|-|14|TRBJ1-2|-
CASETFRGKYGYTF
TGTGCCAGCGAAACCTTCCGAGGTAAATATGGCTACACCTTC
>TRBV4-3|-|16|TRBJ1-2|many
CASSPAPGYQNYGYTF
TGCGCCAGCAGCCCCGCCCCAGGGTACCAGAACTATGGCTACACCTTC
>TRBV7-3|-|15|TRBJ2-5|-
CASSLNAVAWETQYF
TGTGCCAGCAGCTTAAATGCGGTAGCCTGGGAGACCCAGTACTTC
>TRBV28|-|13|TRBJ1-6|many
CASTRDYNSPLHF
TGTGCCAGCACCAGGGACTATAATTCACCCCTCCACTTT
>TRBV5-1|TRBD1|15|TRBJ2-3|many
CASSLDRGRTSTQYF
TGCGCCAGCAGCTTGGACAGGGGTCGAACCTCTACGCAGTATTTT
>TRBV12-3/TRBV12-4|-|16|TRBJ1-6|many
CASSFKGGFNNSPLHF
TGTGCCAGCAGTTTTAAGGGGGGGTTTAATAATTCACCCCTCCACTTT
>TRBV19|TRBD2|14|TRBJ2-5|many
CASSIRGSPGTQYF
TGTGCCAGTAGTATCCGCGGGAGTCCGGGGACCCAGTACTTC
>TRBV7-9|-|13|TRBJ2-5|-
CASSSEVGETQYF
TGTGCCAGCAGCTCAGAGGTCGGGGAGACCCAGTACTTC
>TRBV11-3|-|14|TRBJ1-1|-
CASSLTETNTEAFF
TGTGCCAGCAGCTTAACGGAAACCAACACTGAAGCTTTCTTT
>TRBV2|TRBD2|14|TRBJ2-4|many
CASIRAREYSIQYF
TGTGCCAGCATTCGGGCGCGGGAGTATAGCATTCAGTACTTC
>TRBV12-3/TRBV12-4|TRBD1|15|TRBJ2-7|-
CASSDGTGGRDEQYF
TGTGCCAGCAGTGATGGGACAGGGGGCCGGGACGAGCAGTACTTC
>TRBV7-9|TRBD1|14|TRBJ2-1|-
CAITRDRGYSEQFF
TGTGCTATCACCCGGGACAGGGGGTACAGTGAGCAGTTCTTC
>TRBV5-6|TRBD2|15|TRBJ2-5|many
CASTSGTSGRETQYF
TGTGCCAGCACCTCGGGGACTAGCGGGAGGGAGACCCAGTACTTC
>TRBV4-1|-|15|TRBJ1-3|many
CASSPGGGGGNTIYF
TGCGCCAGCAGCCCCGGCGGGGGGGGTGGAAACACCATATATTTT
>TRBV29-1|-|13|TRBJ1-4|-
CSVGQATNEKLFF
TGCAGCGTTGGACAGGCAACTAATGAAAAACTGTTTTTT
>TRBV5-1|TRBD2|15|TRBJ2-3|-
CASSKTSGRAGTQYF
TGCGCCAGCAGCAAGACTAGCGGGAGGGCCGGTACGCAGTATTTT
>TRBV7-9|TRBD1|15|TRBJ2-3|-
CASSLRQGAIDEQYF
TGTGCCAGCAGCCTGCGACAGGGGGCTATCGATGAGCAGTATTTT
>TRBV20-1|-|17|TRBJ1-4|-
CSARGNWGGTGEEKLFF
TGCAGTGCTAGAGGTAATTGGGGGGGGACCGGGGAGGAAAAACTGTTTTTT
>TRBV7-8|-|17|TRBJ2-4|many
CASSLAVSGLAKNIQYF
TGTGCCAGCAGCTTAGCCGTTTCCGGGTTGGCCAAAAACATTCAGTACTTC
>TRBV4-3|-|15|TRBJ2-7|many
CASSQDAFEGGVPYF
TGCGCCAGCAGCCAAGATGCATTCGAGGGGGGTGTACCGTACTTC
>TRBV5-5|-|15|TRBJ2-3|many
CASSLLSGFTDTQYF
TGTGCCAGCAGCTTATTGAGTGGGTTCACAGATACGCAGTATTTT
>TRBV5-1|TRBD2|16|TRBJ2-5|many
CASTSNGLAGAETQYF
TGCGCCAGCACCTCTAACGGCCTAGCGGGAGCGGAGACCCAGTACTTC
>TRBV19|-|16|TRBJ1-2|many
CASSPSHYRSLYGYTF
TGTGCCAGTAGTCCCAGTCATTATCGAAGCCTCTATGGCTACACCTTC
>TRBV7-2|-|15|TRBJ1-3|-
CASSHGRSSGNTIHF
TGTGCCAGCAGCCATGGACGGTCCTCTGGAAACACCATACACTTT
>TRBV2|-|11|TRBJ2-5|many
CASRMGETQYF
TGTGCCAGCCGCATGGGCGAGACCCAGTACTTC
>TRBV5-1|-|14|TRBJ1-2|-
CAGSFAGDNYGYTF
TGCGCCGGCAGCTTTGCGGGAGATAACTATGGCTACACCTTC
>TRBV25-1|TRBD1|13|TRBJ2-1|many
CASSEFAGGEQFF
TGTGCCAGCAGTGAATTTGCAGGGGGTGAGCAGTTCTTC
>TRBV7-2|TRBD1|14|TRBJ2-7|many
CASSVDRGPYEQYF
TGTGCCAGCAGCGTTGACAGGGGGCCTTACGAGCAGTACTTC
>TRBV6-6|TRBD1|14|TRBJ1-1|few
CASRQGGDLTEAFF
TGTGCCAGCAGACAGGGGGGGGATCTCACTGAAGCTTTCTTT
>TRBV5-6|-|13|TRBJ2-1|many
CASSPWIVIEQFF
TGTGCCAGCAGCCCATGGATAGTGATTGAGCAGTTCTTC